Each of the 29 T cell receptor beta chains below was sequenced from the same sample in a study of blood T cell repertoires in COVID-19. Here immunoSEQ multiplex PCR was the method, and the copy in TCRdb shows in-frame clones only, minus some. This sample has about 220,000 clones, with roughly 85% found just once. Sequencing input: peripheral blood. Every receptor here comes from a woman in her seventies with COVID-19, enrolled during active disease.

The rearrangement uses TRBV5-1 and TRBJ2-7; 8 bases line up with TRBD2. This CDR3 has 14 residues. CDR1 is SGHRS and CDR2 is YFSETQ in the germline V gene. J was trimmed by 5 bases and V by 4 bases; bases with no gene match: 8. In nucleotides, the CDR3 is TGCGCCAGCAGCGTGGGACTAGTTCCGAACGAGCAGTACTTC. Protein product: CASSVGLVPNEQYF. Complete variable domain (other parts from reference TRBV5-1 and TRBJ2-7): KAGVTQTPRYLIKTRGQQVTLSCSPISGHRSVSWYQQTPGQGLQFLFEYFSETQRNKGNFPGRFSGRQFSNSRSEMNVSTLELGDSALYLCASSVGLVPNEQYFGPGTRLTVT.

CDR3 residues: CASSPRDRGGMANVLTF. CDR3 coding DNA: TGTGCCAGCAGCCCCCGGGACAGGGGAGGGATGGCCAACGTCCTGACTTTC. V gene TRBV3-1 (or the pseudogene TRBV3-2) combines with J gene TRBJ2-6, with 10 bases fitting TRBD1. J was trimmed by 6 bases and V by 4 bases; bases with no gene match: 9. This CDR3 has 17 residues. CDR1 LGHDT and CDR2 YNNKEL come from the germline V gene (reference sequence).

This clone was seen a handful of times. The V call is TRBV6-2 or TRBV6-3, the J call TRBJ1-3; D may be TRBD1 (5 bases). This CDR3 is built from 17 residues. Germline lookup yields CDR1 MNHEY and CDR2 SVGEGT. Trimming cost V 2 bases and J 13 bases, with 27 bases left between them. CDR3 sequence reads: CASSYPGAGGRWRRIYF. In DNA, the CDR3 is TGTGCCAGCAGTTACCCCGGAGCGGGGGGTAGGTGGCGAAGGATATATTTT.

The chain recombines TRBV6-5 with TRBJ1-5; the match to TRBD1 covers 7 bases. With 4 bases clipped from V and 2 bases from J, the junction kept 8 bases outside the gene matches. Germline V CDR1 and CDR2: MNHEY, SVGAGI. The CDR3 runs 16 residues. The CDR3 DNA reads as TGTGCCAGCAGTTCGGCAGGGGGAATAGGCAATCAGCCCCAGCATTTT. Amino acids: CASSSAGGIGNQPQHF.

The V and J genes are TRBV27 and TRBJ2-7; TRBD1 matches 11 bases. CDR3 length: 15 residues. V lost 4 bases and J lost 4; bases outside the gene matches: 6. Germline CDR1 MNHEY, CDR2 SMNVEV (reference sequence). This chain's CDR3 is CASSSGQGASYEQYF. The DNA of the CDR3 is TGTGCCAGCAGTTCCGGACAGGGGGCTTCTTACGAGCAGTACTTC.

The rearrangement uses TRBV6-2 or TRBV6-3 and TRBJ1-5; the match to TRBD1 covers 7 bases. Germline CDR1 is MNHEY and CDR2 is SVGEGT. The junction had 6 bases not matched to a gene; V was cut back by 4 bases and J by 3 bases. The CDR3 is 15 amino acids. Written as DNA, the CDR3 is TGTGCCAGCAGTTCTTTGGGACAGCTCAATCAGCCCCAGCATTTT. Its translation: CASSSLGQLNQPQHF.

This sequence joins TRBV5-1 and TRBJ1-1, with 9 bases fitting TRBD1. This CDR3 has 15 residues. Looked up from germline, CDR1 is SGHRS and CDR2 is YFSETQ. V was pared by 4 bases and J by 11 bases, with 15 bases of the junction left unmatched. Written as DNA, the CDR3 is TGCGCCAGCAGCCCCGATGCTGGGACAGGGTCTCGGGCTTTCTTT. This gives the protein CASSPDAGTGSRAFF.

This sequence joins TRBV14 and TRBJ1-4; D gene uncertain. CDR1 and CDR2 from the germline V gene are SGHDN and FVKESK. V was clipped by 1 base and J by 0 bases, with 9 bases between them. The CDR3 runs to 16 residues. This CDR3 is CASSQGYGATNEKLFF. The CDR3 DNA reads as TGTGCCAGCAGCCAAGGATACGGTGCAACTAATGAAAAACTGTTTTTT.

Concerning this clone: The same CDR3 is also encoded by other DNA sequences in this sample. The CDR3 region is CASSVAGDTGELFF. The CDR3 DNA is TGTGCCAGCAGCGTAGCAGGTGACACCGGGGAGCTGTTTTTT. This rearrangement joins TRBV9 to TRBJ2-2, with unresolved D. Trimming pared 0 bases from V and 3 bases from J, leaving 6 bases between. This CDR3 contains 14 residues. Germline loops: CDR1 SGDLS, CDR2 YYNGEE.

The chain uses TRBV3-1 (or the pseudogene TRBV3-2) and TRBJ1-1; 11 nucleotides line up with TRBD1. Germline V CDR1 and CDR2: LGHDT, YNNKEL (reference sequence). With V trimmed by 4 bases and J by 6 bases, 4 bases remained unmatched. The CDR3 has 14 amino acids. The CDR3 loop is CASSRTGGTAEAFF. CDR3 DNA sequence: TGTGCCAGCAGCCGGACAGGGGGCACGGCTGAAGCTTTCTTT.

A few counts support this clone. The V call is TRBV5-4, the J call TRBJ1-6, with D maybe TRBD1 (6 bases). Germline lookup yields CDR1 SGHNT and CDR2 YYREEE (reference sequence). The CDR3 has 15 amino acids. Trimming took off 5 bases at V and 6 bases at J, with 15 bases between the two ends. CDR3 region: CASSSTGTANSPLHF. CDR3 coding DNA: TGTGCCAGCAGTTCCACAGGGACGGCTAATTCACCCCTCCACTTT. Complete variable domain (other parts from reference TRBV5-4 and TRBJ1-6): ETGVTQSPTHLIKTRGQQVTLRCSSQSGHNTVSWYQQALGQGPQFIFQYYREEENGRGNFPPRFSGLQFPNYSSELNVNALELDDSALYLCASSSTGTANSPLHFGNGTRLTVT.

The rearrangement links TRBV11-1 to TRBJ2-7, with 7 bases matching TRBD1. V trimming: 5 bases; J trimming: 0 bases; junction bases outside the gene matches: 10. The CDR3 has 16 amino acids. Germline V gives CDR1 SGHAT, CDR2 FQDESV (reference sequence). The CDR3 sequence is CASSPILGQPSYEQYF. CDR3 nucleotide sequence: TGTGCCAGCAGCCCGATCTTGGGACAGCCCTCCTACGAGCAGTACTTC.

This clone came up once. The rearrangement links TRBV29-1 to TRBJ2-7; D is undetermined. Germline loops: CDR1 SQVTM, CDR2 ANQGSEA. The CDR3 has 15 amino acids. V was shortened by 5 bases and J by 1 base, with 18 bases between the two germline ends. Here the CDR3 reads CSVKVPQPRSYEQYF. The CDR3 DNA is TGCAGCGTTAAAGTTCCACAGCCCCGATCCTACGAGCAGTACTTC.

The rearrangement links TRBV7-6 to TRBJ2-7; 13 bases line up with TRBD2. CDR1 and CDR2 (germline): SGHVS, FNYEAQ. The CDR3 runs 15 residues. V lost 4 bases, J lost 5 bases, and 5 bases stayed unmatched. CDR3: CASSSNGLAGDEQYF. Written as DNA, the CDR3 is TGTGCCAGCAGCTCTAACGGACTAGCGGGAGACGAGCAGTACTTC.

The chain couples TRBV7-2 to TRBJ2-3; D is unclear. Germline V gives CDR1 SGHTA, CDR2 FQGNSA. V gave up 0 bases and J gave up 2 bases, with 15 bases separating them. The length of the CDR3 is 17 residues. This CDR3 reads CASSLAVVISHTDTQYF. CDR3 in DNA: TGTGCCAGCAGCTTAGCGGTGGTTATTAGCCACACAGATACGCAGTATTTT.

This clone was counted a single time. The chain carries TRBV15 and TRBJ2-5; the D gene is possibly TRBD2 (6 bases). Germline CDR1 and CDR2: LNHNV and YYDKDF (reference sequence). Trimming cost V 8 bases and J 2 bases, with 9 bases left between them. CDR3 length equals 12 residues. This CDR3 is CATEGRQETQYF. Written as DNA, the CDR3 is TGTGCCACCGAGGGGAGGCAAGAGACCCAGTACTTC.

The DNA for the CDR3 is TGTGCCAGCAGTTTCAGGGGGATGAACACTGAAGCTTTCTTT. It is translated as CASSFRGMNTEAFF. The chain joins TRBV6-5 to TRBJ1-1; 7 nucleotides agree with TRBD1. This CDR3 has 14 amino acids. The V and J ends lost 4 bases and 0 bases, in that order; junction bases with no gene match: 2. Germline V CDR1 and CDR2: MNHEY, SVGAGI.

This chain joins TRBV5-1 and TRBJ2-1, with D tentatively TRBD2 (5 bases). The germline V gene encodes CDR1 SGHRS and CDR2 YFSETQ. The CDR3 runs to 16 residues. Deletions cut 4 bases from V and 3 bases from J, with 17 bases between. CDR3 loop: CASSLRLQAVYNEQFF. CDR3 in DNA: TGCGCCAGCAGCCTCCGACTGCAAGCGGTCTACAATGAGCAGTTCTTC.

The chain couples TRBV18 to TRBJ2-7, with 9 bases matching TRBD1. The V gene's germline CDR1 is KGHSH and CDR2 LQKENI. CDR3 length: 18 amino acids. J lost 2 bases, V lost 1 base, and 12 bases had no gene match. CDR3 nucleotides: TGTGCCAGCTCACCACGAACAGGGGGCGCAGAGACAACCTACGAGCAGTACTTC. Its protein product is CASSPRTGGAETTYEQYF.

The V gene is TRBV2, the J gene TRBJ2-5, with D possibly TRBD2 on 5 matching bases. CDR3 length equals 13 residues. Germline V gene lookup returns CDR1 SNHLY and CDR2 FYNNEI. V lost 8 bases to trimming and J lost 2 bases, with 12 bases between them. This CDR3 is CASLASLQETQYF. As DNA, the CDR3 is TGTGCCAGCTTGGCTAGCCTTCAAGAGACCCAGTACTTC.

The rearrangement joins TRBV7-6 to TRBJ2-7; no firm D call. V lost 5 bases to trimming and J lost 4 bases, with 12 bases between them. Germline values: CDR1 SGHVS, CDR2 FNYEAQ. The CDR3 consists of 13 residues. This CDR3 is CASSAQVSYEQYF. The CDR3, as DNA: TGTGCCAGCAGCGCCCAAGTTAGTTACGAGCAGTACTTC.

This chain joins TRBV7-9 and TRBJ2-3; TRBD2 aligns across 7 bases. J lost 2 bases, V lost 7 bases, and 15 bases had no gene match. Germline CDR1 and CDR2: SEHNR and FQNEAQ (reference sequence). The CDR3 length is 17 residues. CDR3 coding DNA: TGTGCCAGCACCATGGCGGGGGACGGGGTGAACACAGATACGCAGTATTTT. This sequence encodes CASTMAGDGVNTDTQYF. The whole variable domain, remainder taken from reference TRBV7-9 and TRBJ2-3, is DTGVSQNPRHKITKRGQNVTFRCDPISEHNRLYWYRQTLGQGPEFLTYFQNEAQLEKSRLLSDRFSAERPKGSFSTLEIQRTEQGDSAMYLCASTMAGDGVNTDTQYFGPGTRLTVL.

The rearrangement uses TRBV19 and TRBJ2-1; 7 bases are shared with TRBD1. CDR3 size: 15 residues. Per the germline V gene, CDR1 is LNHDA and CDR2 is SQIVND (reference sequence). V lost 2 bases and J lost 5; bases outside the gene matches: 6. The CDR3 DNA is TGTGCCAGTAGTATAAACAGGGGTCCCAACAATGAGCAGTTCTTC. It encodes CASSINRGPNNEQFF.

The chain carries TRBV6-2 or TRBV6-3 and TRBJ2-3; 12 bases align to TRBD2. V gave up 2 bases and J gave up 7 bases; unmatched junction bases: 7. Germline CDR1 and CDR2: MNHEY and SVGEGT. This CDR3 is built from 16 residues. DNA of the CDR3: TGTGCCAGCAGTTACGGACTAGCGGGAATCATCCATACGCAGTATTTT. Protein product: CASSYGLAGIIHTQYF.

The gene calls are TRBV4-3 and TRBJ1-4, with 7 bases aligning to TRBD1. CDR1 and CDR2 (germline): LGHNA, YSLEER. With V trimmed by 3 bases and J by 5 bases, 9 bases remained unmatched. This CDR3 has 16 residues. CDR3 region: CASSQGGQPGNEKLFF. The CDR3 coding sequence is TGCGCCAGCAGCCAGGGGGGACAGCCTGGAAATGAAAAACTGTTTTTT.

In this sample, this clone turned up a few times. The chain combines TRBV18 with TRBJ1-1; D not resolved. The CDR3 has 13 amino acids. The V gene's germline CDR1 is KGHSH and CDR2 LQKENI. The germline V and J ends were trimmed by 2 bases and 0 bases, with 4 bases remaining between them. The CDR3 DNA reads TGTGCCAGCTCACCATATTTGAACACTGAAGCTTTCTTT. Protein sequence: CASSPYLNTEAFF.

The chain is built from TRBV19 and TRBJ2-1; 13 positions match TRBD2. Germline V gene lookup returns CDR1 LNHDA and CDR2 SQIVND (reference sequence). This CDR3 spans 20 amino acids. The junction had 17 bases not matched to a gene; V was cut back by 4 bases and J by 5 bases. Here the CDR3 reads CASSKGPATSGRALNNEQFF. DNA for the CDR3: TGTGCCAGTAGTAAGGGACCCGCAACTAGCGGGAGGGCCCTAAACAATGAGCAGTTCTTC.

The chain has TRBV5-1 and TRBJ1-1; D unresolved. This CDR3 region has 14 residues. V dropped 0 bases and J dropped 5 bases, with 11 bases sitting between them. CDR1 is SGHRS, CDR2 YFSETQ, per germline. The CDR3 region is CASSLAVSGTEAFF. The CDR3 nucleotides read TGCGCCAGCAGCTTGGCAGTCAGCGGGACTGAAGCTTTCTTT.

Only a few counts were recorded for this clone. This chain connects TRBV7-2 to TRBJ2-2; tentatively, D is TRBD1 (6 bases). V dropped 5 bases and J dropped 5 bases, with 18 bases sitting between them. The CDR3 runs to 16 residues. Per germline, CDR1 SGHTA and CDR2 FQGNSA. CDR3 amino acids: CASSPKQGTKTGELFF. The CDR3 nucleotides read TGTGCCAGCAGCCCCAAACAGGGCACCAAGACCGGGGAGCTGTTTTTT.